The next 16 T cell receptor beta chains were all read from a single sample in a study of T-cell memory formation after mild COVID-19. Via MiXCR, TCRdb re-called the 5' RACE reads, giving one row per CDR3 protein. The sample yields about 140,000 distinct CDR3 sequences, roughly a quarter seen once. The material sequenced was PBMCs or a T cell subset sorted from them (not recorded which). All receptors come from an adult woman who had mild COVID-19 (a few samples of this study predate the infection). Cell type and time point are not known.

The gene calls are TRBV6-2 or TRBV6-3 and TRBJ2-7, with D perhaps TRBD2 (6 bases). Trimming cost V 6 bases and J 2 bases, with 14 bases left between them. Germline loops: CDR1 MNHEY, CDR2 SVGEGT. The CDR3 consists of 14 residues. The CDR3 region is CASSQRTGAYEQYF. The CDR3, as DNA: TGTGCCAGCAGCCAACGGACGGGGGCCTACGAGCAGTACTTC.

This clonotype has ten or more counts. J is TRBJ2-7 and V is TRBV5-1; 9 positions agree with TRBD1. This CDR3 region has 13 residues. CDR1 is SGHRS and CDR2 is YFSETQ in the germline V gene. V shed 7 bases, J shed 4 bases, and the junction held 6 bases outside the gene matches. This CDR3 is CASAPGQGYEQYF. The CDR3 DNA is TGCGCCAGCGCGCCGGGACAGGGTTACGAGCAGTACTTC.

The chain combines TRBV7-9 with TRBJ2-3; the D gene is possibly TRBD2 (5 bases). V was cut by 8 bases and J by 2 bases, with 14 bases left in between. The CDR3 totals 14 residues. Looked up from germline, CDR1 is SEHNR and CDR2 is FQNEAQ (reference sequence). CDR3 in amino acids: CASGDLADTDTQYF. As DNA, the CDR3 is TGTGCCAGCGGAGATCTAGCTGACACAGATACGCAGTATTTT.

The CDR3 nucleotides read TGTGCCAGCAGCTTCAGGGGAGGAGATACGCAGTATTTT. Translation gives CASSFRGGDTQYF. V and J are TRBV13 and TRBJ2-3; D is possibly TRBD1 or TRBD2 (6 bases each). The ends were cut back, 3 bases at V and 5 bases at J, with 9 bases in the middle. This CDR3 contains 13 residues. CDR1 and CDR2 from the germline V gene are PRHDT and FYEKMQ (reference sequence). Full variable domain (remainder filled in from reference TRBV13 and TRBJ2-3): AAGVIQSPRHLIKEKRETATLKCYPIPRHDTVYWYQQGPGQDPQFLISFYEKMQSDKGSIPDRFSAQQFSDYHSELNMSSLELGDSALYFCASSFRGGDTQYFGPGTRLTVL.

V is TRBV7-9 and J is TRBJ1-2; possibly TRBD1 for D (5 bases). The CDR3 sequence is 16 residues long. Germline values: CDR1 SEHNR, CDR2 FQNEAQ (reference sequence). V gave up 0 bases and J gave up 5 bases, with 16 bases separating them. The CDR3 loop reads CASSLAQAPSTYGYTF. The CDR3 nucleotides are TGTGCCAGCAGCTTAGCACAGGCCCCGAGTACTTATGGCTACACCTTC. The full variable domain, with the rest looked up from reference TRBV7-9 and TRBJ1-2, is DTGVSQNPRHKITKRGQNVTFRCDPISEHNRLYWYRQTLGQGPEFLTYFQNEAQLEKSRLLSDRFSAERPKGSFSTLEIQRTEQGDSAMYLCASSLAQAPSTYGYTFGSGTRLTVV.

This clonotype was picked up a small number of times. The chain uses TRBV13 and TRBJ2-7; 14 nucleotides align to TRBD2. The CDR3 totals 18 residues. Germline-derived CDR1 and CDR2 are PRHDT and FYEKMQ (reference sequence). The V segment lost 3 bases and the J segment 0 bases; nucleotides outside the gene matches: 7. CDR3 residues: CASSFGTSGSRSSYEQYF. The CDR3 coding sequence is TGTGCCAGCAGCTTTGGGACTAGCGGGAGCCGCTCCTCCTACGAGCAGTACTTC.

This clonotype turned up a few times. The genes are TRBV9 and TRBJ2-5, with D possibly TRBD2 on 6 matching bases. Trimming took off 0 bases at V and 4 bases at J, with 13 bases between the two ends. The V gene's germline CDR1 is SGDLS and CDR2 YYNGEE. The CDR3 totals 15 residues. Here the CDR3 DNA reads TGTGCCAGCAGCGTAGCGGGTAGCGGTGTAGAGACCCAGTACTTC. Encoded protein: CASSVAGSGVETQYF.

In this sample, this clonotype turned up a few times. The chain joins TRBV28 to TRBJ2-7, with 10 nucleotides matching TRBD2. Germline CDR1 is MDHEN and CDR2 is SYDVKM. J lost 6 bases, V lost 6 bases, and 5 bases had no gene match. The CDR3 has 13 residues. CDR3 loop: CASRPGLAAEQYF. CDR3 sequence (DNA): TGTGCCAGCAGGCCAGGACTAGCGGCCGAGCAGTACTTC.

This sequence joins TRBV5-1 and TRBJ2-7; 10 nucleotides match TRBD1. The CDR3 consists of 14 residues. Trimming removed 4 bases from V and 0 bases from J; junction bases left unmatched: 1. CDR1 SGHRS and CDR2 YFSETQ come from the germline V gene. DNA of the CDR3: TGCGCCAGCAGCCGGGACAGGGGCTCCTACGAGCAGTACTTC. Encoded protein: CASSRDRGSYEQYF. The whole variable domain, remainder taken from reference TRBV5-1 and TRBJ2-7, is KAGVTQTPRYLIKTRGQQVTLSCSPISGHRSVSWYQQTPGQGLQFLFEYFSETQRNKGNFPGRFSGRQFSNSRSEMNVSTLELGDSALYLCASSRDRGSYEQYFGPGTRLTVT.

V usage is TRBV30 and J usage is TRBJ2-7, with D tentatively TRBD1 (6 bases). V lost 0 bases and J 5 bases, leaving 11 bases between the germline ends. Germline V gene data show CDR1 as GTSNPN and CDR2 as SVGIG (reference sequence). The CDR3 length is 13 residues. The CDR3 DNA sequence: TGTGCCTGGAGTGTCACAGGGTTCAACGAGCAGTACTTC. Amino acids: CAWSVTGFNEQYF.

This clonotype has just a few counts. The chain joins TRBV18 to TRBJ1-3; 9 nucleotides match TRBD1. The V gene's germline CDR1 is KGHSH and CDR2 LQKENI. The CDR3 length is 17 residues. V gave up 6 bases and J gave up 1 base; unmatched junction bases: 10. The CDR3 DNA is TGTGCCAGCTCGAACGAGGGACAGGGACGTTCTGGAAACACCATATATTTT. This encodes CASSNEGQGRSGNTIYF. Full variable domain (remainder filled in from reference TRBV18 and TRBJ1-3): NAGVMQNPRHLVRRRGQEARLRCSPMKGHSHVYWYRQLPEEGLKFMVYLQKENIIDESGMPKERFSAEFPKEGPSILRIQQVVRGDSAAYFCASSNEGQGRSGNTIYFGEGSWLTVV.

The V call is TRBV4-1, the J call TRBJ2-7; 8 bases are a match to TRBD2. CDR1 and CDR2 from the germline V gene are MGHRA and YSYEKL. V shed 3 bases, J shed 0 bases, and the junction held 4 bases outside the gene matches. The CDR3 extends over 15 amino acids. DNA of the CDR3: TGCGCCAGCAGCCAGGGGGGGACTAGCTCCTACGAGCAGTACTTC. This gives the protein CASSQGGTSSYEQYF.

The V and J genes are TRBV9 and TRBJ2-5, with D possibly matching TRBD2 (7 bases). V lost 2 bases, J lost 4 bases, and 15 bases lay in between. Looked up from germline, CDR1 is SGDLS and CDR2 is YYNGEE. The CDR3 length is 15 residues. CDR3 amino acids: CASSVGGASAETQYF. CDR3 sequence (DNA): TGTGCCAGCAGCGTTGGGGGGGCTTCTGCAGAGACCCAGTACTTC.

The rearrangement joins TRBV11-2 to TRBJ1-4, with D tentatively TRBD1 (5 bases). The V gene's germline CDR1 is SGHAT and CDR2 FQNNGV. CDR3 size: 14 residues. V was trimmed by 6 bases and J by 7 bases, leaving 15 bases between them. The CDR3 sequence is CASSSSGLGEKLFF. The DNA for the CDR3 is TGTGCCAGCAGTTCTTCAGGGTTGGGTGAAAAACTGTTTTTT.

The V gene is TRBV29-1, the J gene TRBJ2-7, with 7 positions matching TRBD1. The germline CDR1 and CDR2 sequences are SQVTM and ANQGSEA. The CDR3 runs 13 residues. With 6 bases clipped from V and 1 base from J, the junction kept 6 bases outside the gene matches. CDR3 region: CSVKGTDSYEQYF. As DNA, the CDR3 is TGCAGCGTCAAGGGGACAGATTCCTACGAGCAGTACTTC.

The rearrangement joins TRBV30 to TRBJ2-2; 10 bases are shared with TRBD1. Germline loops: CDR1 GTSNPN, CDR2 SVGIG (reference sequence). The CDR3 extends over 16 amino acids. V was pared by 4 bases and J by 4 bases, with 9 bases of the junction left unmatched. This CDR3 is CAWNPPGQGTTGELFF. Here the CDR3 DNA reads TGTGCCTGGAACCCACCGGGACAGGGGACCACCGGGGAGCTGTTTTTT.